The 8 T cell receptor beta chains listed next were all sequenced from one sample in a study of Ad26.COV2.S vaccination and SARS-CoV-2 variants. The table came from immunoSEQ multiplex PCR; TCRdb's copy has only in-frame clones and leaves some out. The table lists some 300,000 clones, around four fifths of them singletons, with 2% to 2.5% in the top ten. This sample's treatment: approximately 18 received Ad26.COV2.S at low or high dose, single or two shots; 5 received placebo; per-sample allocation not given. All samples were drawn on day 63, counting from the first vaccine or placebo injection. The sequences come from peripheral blood, collected in a trial of Ad26.COV2.S vaccine versus placebo. The receptor set was obtained from a person aged 18-60 years who received the Ad26.COV2.S COVID-19 vaccine or a placebo.

The rearrangement joins TRBV15 to TRBJ2-3; tentatively, D is TRBD1 or TRBD2 (5 bases each). V was shortened by 8 bases and J by 2 bases, with 14 bases between the two germline ends. The CDR3 loop spans 14 amino acids. The germline gives CDR1 LNHNV, CDR2 YYDKDF (reference sequence). The CDR3 sequence: CATPNLGDTDTQYF. The CDR3 DNA reads TGTGCCACCCCAAACCTGGGGGACACAGATACGCAGTATTTT. Using reference TRBV15 and TRBJ2-3 for the parts outside the CDR3, the full variable domain is DAMVIQNPRYQVTQFGKPVTLSCSQTLNHNVMYWYQQKSSQAPKLLFHYYDKDFNNEADTPDNFQSRRPNTSFCFLDIRSPGLGDTAMYLCATPNLGDTDTQYFGPGTRLTVL.

The chain uses TRBV14 and TRBJ2-1, with no clear D. Germline lookup yields CDR1 SGHDN and CDR2 FVKESK. V lost 4 bases, J lost 6 bases, and 7 bases lay in between. The CDR3 is 12 amino acids. CDR3 amino acids: CASSLQSNEQFF. CDR3 coding DNA: TGTGCCAGCAGCCTCCAGAGCAATGAGCAGTTCTTC.

This clone was seen just once. The chain is built from TRBV19 and TRBJ2-3; TRBD2 aligns across 8 bases. The germline gives CDR1 LNHDA, CDR2 SQIVND (reference sequence). The ends lost 1 base at V and 4 bases at J; junction bases unmatched: 4. This CDR3 is built from 15 residues. As DNA, the CDR3 is TGTGCCAGTAGTATAGGCGGGGGGATTGCAGATACGCAGTATTTT. Its protein product is CASSIGGGIADTQYF.

This sequence joins TRBV30 and TRBJ2-5; D gene ambiguous. Per the germline V gene, CDR1 is GTSNPN and CDR2 is SVGIG (reference sequence). The V end lost 0 bases, the J end lost 4 bases, and 15 bases lay between the germline ends. This CDR3 is 15 amino acids long. The CDR3 protein is CAWSVRVARGETQYF. CDR3 coding DNA: TGTGCCTGGAGTGTACGGGTAGCCCGTGGAGAGACCCAGTACTTC.

In this sample, this clone turned up once. DNA for the CDR3: TGTGCCAGCCGGCCGGGACAGGGGGCGGGCAATCAGCCCCAGCATTTT. Protein: CASRPGQGAGNQPQHF. The gene calls are TRBV21-1 and TRBJ1-5; no check of the table's D call, TRBD1, against the DNA was made. TRBV21-1 is a listed pseudogene. The CDR3 runs 16 residues.

The V gene is TRBV29-1, the J gene TRBJ1-4; D ambiguous. This CDR3 is 12 amino acids long. The V and J ends lost 7 bases and 2 bases respectively, with 8 bases between them. Germline CDR1 and CDR2: SQVTM and ANQGSEA. The CDR3 DNA follows: TGCAGCGGACGCGGCACTAATGAAAAACTGTTTTTT. It translates to CSGRGTNEKLFF.

This chain uses TRBV6-5 with TRBJ2-4; 12 nucleotides agree with TRBD1. V lost 7 bases, J lost 10 bases, and 2 bases stayed unmatched. The length of the CDR3 is 12 residues. CDR1 and CDR2 (germline): MNHEY, SVGAGI. The CDR3 loop is CASKGQGAIQYF. CDR3 nucleotide sequence: TGTGCCAGCAAGGGACAGGGGGCAATTCAGTACTTC.

The chain joins TRBV11-2 to TRBJ2-1, with D possibly TRBD2 on 10 matching bases. The CDR3 is 19 residues long. V lost 5 bases to trimming and J lost 8 bases, with 31 bases between them. CDR1 and CDR2 from the germline V gene are SGHAT and FQNNGV. The CDR3 region is CASSARTGASGGPWDEQFF. The DNA for the CDR3 is TGTGCCAGCAGCGCGCGGACAGGGGCTAGCGGGGGCCCCTGGGATGAGCAGTTCTTC.